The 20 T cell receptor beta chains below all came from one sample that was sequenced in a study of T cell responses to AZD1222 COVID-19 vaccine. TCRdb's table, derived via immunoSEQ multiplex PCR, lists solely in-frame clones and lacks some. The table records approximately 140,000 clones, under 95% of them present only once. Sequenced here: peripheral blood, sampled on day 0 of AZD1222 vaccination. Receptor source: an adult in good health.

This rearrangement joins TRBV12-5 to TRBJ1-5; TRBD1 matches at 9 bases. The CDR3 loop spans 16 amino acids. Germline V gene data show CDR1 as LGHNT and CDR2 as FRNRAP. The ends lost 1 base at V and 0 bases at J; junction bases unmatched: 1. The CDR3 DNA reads TGTGCTAGTGGTTTGGGGACAGGGGCTAGCAATCAGCCCCAGCATTTT. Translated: CASGLGTGASNQPQHF.

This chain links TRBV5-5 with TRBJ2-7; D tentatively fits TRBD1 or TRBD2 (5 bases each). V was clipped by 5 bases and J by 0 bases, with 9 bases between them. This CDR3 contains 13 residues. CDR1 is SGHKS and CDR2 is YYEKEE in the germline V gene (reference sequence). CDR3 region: CASSGTVSYEQYF. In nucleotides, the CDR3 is TGTGCCAGCAGTGGGACCGTCTCCTACGAGCAGTACTTC.

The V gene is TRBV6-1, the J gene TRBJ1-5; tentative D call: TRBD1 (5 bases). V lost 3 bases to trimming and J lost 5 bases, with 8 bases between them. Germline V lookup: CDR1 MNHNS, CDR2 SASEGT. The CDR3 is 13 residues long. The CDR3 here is CASSEGGDQPQHF. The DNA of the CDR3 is TGTGCCAGCAGTGAGGGAGGGGATCAGCCCCAGCATTTT.

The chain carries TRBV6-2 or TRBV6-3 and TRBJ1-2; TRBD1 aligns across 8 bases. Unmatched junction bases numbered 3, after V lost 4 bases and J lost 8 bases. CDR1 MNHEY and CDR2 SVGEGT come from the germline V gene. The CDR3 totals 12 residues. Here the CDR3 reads CASSSPGGGYTF. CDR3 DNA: TGTGCCAGCAGTTCCCCAGGGGGCGGCTACACCTTC.

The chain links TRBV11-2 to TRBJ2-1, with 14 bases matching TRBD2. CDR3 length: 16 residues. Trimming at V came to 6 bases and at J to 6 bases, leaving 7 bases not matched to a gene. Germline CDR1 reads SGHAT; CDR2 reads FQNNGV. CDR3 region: CASRWGLAGAPNEQFF. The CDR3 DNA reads TGTGCCAGCAGGTGGGGACTAGCGGGAGCCCCCAATGAGCAGTTCTTC.

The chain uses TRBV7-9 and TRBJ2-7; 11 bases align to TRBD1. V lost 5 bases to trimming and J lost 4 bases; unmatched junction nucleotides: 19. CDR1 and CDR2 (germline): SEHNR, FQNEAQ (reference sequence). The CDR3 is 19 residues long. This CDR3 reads CASSNTPGQGALWGYEQYF. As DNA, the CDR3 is TGTGCCAGCAGCAATACACCCGGACAGGGGGCGCTTTGGGGGTACGAGCAGTACTTC.

The CDR3 sequence: CASSRDRVVSPLHF. The CDR3 nucleotides read TGTGCCAGCAGTCGGGACAGGGTTGTTTCACCCCTCCACTTT. The chain recombines TRBV6-2 or TRBV6-3 with TRBJ1-6, with 9 nucleotides matching TRBD1. Trimming at V came to 5 bases and at J to 9 bases, leaving 5 bases not matched to a gene. CDR1 and CDR2 (germline): MNHEY, SVGEGT. This CDR3 has 14 amino acids.

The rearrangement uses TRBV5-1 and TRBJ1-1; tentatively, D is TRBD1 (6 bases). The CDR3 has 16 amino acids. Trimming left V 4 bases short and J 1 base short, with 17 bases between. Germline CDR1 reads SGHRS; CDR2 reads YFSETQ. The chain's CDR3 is CASSPSPGQWNTEAFF. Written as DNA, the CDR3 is TGCGCCAGCAGCCCGTCCCCTGGACAGTGGAACACTGAAGCTTTCTTT. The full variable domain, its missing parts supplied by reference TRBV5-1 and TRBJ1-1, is KAGVTQTPRYLIKTRGQQVTLSCSPISGHRSVSWYQQTPGQGLQFLFEYFSETQRNKGNFPGRFSGRQFSNSRSEMNVSTLELGDSALYLCASSPSPGQWNTEAFFGQGTRLTVV.

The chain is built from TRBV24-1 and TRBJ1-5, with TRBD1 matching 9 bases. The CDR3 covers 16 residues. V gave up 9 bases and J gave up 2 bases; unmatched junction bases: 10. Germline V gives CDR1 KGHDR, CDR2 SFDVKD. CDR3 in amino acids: CATRDRAPLGNQPQHF. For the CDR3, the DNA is TGTGCCACCCGGGACAGGGCACCCCTGGGCAATCAGCCCCAGCATTTT.

CDR3 nucleotide sequence: TGTGCCAGCCGGGGGGGGGAGGGCCCCCTTGGTGGCTACACCTTC. It translates to CASRGGEGPLGGYTF. The chain couples TRBV28 to TRBJ1-2; tentatively, D is TRBD1 (5 bases). The germline V and J ends were trimmed by 8 bases and 7 bases, with 23 bases remaining between them. The CDR3 has 15 residues. Germline V gene lookup returns CDR1 MDHEN and CDR2 SYDVKM.

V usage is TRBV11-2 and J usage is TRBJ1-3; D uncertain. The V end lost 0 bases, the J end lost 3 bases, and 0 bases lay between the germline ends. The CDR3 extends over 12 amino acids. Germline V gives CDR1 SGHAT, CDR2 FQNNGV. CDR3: CASSLDGNTIYF. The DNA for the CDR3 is TGTGCCAGCAGCTTAGATGGAAACACCATATATTTT.

The CDR3 here is CATSGTGAGQAFF. The CDR3 nucleotides read TGTGCCACCAGTGGGACAGGGGCTGGGCAAGCTTTCTTT. J is TRBJ1-1 and V is TRBV24-1; 9 bases are shared with TRBD1. Germline V gives CDR1 KGHDR, CDR2 SFDVKD. The V segment lost 5 bases and the J segment 9 bases; nucleotides outside the gene matches: 6. This CDR3 is 13 amino acids long.

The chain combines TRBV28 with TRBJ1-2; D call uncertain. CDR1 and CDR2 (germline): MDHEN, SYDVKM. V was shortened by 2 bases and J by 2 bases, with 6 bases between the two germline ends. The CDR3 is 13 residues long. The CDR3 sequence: CASSLDGNYGYTF. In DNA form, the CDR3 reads TGTGCCAGCAGTTTAGACGGAAACTATGGCTACACCTTC.

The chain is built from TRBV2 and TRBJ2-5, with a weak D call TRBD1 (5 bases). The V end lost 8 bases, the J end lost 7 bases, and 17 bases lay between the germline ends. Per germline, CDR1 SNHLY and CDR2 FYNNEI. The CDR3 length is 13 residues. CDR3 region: CASVGERGGTQYF. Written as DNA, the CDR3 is TGTGCCAGCGTAGGGGAACGCGGCGGGACCCAGTACTTC.

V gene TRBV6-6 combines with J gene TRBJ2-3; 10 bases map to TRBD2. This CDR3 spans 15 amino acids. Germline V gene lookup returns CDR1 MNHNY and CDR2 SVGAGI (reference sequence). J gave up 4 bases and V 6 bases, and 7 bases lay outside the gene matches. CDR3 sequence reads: CASRSSGGSSDTQYF. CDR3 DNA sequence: TGTGCCAGCAGATCTAGCGGGGGAAGCTCAGATACGCAGTATTTT.

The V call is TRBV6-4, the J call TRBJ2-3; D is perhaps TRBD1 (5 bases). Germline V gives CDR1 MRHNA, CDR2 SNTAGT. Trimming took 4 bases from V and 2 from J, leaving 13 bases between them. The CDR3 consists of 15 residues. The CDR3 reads CASSASQGSTDTQYF. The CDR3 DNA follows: TGTGCCAGCAGTGCCTCCCAGGGATCCACAGATACGCAGTATTTT.

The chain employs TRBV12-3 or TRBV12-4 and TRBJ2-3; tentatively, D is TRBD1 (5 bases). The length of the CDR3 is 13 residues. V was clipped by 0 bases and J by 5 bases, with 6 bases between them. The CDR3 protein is CASSLAGVDTQYF. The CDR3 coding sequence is TGTGCCAGCAGTTTAGCAGGGGTAGATACGCAGTATTTT.

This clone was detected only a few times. The CDR3 DNA reads as TGTGCCAGTAGTATCGAGGCCCGCTATGGCTACACCTTC. Amino acids: CASSIEARYGYTF. The chain employs TRBV19 and TRBJ1-2; D gene uncertain. CDR3 length: 13 residues. The germline V and J ends were trimmed by 3 bases and 4 bases, with 9 bases remaining between them. CDR1 LNHDA and CDR2 SQIVND come from the germline V gene (reference sequence).

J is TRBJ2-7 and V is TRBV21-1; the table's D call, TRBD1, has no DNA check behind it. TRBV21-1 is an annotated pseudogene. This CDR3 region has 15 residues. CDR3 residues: CASSKSQGIPYEQYF. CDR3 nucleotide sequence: TGTGCCAGCAGCAAGTCTCAGGGGATCCCCTACGAGCAGTACTTC.

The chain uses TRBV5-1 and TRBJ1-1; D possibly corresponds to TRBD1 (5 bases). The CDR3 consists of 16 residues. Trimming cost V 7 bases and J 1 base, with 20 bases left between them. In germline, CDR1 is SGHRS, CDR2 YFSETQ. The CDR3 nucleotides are TGCGCCAGCTCCACGAGAGCCGGGACCCAGAACACTGAAGCTTTCTTT. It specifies CASSTRAGTQNTEAFF.